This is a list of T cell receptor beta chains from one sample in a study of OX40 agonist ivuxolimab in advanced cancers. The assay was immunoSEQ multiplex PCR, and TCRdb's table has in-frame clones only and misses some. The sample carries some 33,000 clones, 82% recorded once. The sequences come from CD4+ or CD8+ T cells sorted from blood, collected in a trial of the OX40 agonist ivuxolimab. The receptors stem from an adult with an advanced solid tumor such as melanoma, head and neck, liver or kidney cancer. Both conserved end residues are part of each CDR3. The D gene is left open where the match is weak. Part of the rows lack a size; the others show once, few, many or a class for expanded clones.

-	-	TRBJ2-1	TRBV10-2	TGCGCCAGCGCCGGACGGGGAAGCTCCTACAATGAGCAGTTCTTC	CASAGRGSSYNEQFF
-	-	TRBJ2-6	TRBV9	TGTGCCAGCAGCAATCCAGGCTCTGGGGCCAACGTCCTGACTTTC	CASSNPGSGANVLTF
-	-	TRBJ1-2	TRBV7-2	TGTGCCAGCGGCGGGGGGGTAAATGGCTACACCTTC	CASGGGVNGYTF
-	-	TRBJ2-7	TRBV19	TGTGCCAGTAGTACGAGCAGCAGGGGCCAGTACGAGCAGTACTTC	CASSTSSRGQYEQYF
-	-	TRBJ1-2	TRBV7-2	TGTGCCAGCAGCTTAGGGATGACAGGTACCTCTACCTATGGCTACACCTTC	CASSLGMTGTSTYGYTF
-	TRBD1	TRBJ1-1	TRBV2	TGTGCCAGCAGAGCCGCGAGACAGGGAGGGTCCCGGATTGGGTTTAACACTGAAGCTTTCTTT	CASRAARQGGSRIGFNTEAFF
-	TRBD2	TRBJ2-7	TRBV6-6	TGTGCCAGCAGCCGCGGGAGGGACGAGCAGTACTTC	CASSRGRDEQYF
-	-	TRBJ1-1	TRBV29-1	TGCAGCGTTCGGACCCCCGGAAGAGGGACTGAAGCTTTCTTT	CSVRTPGRGTEAFF
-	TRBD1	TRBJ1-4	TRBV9	TGTGCCAGCAGCGTCACTGCCCAGGGGGCAACTAATGAAAAACTGTTTTTT	CASSVTAQGATNEKLFF
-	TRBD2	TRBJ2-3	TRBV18	TGTGCCAGCTCTCCTGAATGGGACTACGTAGGCGATACGCAGTATTTT	CASSPEWDYVGDTQYF
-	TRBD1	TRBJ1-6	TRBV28	TGTGCCAGCAGTTTAGGAACAGGGGGCACGGATTCACCCCTCCACTTT	CASSLGTGGTDSPLHF
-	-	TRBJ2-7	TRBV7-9	TGTGCCAGCAGCCAGGAGATAACAGGGCGTGCGGCCTACGAGCAGTACTTC	CASSQEITGRAAYEQYF
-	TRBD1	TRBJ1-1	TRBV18	TGTGCCAGCTCACGTAAGCTTCAGGGGGCGGGCACTGAAGCTTTCTTT	CASSRKLQGAGTEAFF
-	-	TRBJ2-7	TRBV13	TGTGCCAGCAGCCCGCGGGACGGTTCCTACGAGCAGTACTTC	CASSPRDGSYEQYF
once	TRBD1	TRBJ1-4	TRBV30	TGTGCCTGGAGTGTATATGGGCAGGGGGATCGAAAACTGTTTTTT	CAWSVYGQGDRKLFF
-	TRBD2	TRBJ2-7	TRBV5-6	TGTGCCAGCAGCCCGGGACTAGCGGGACCTACGACCTACGAGCAGTACTTC	CASSPGLAGPTTYEQYF
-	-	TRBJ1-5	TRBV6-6	TGTGCCAGCAGTCTACGGGAGGATCAGCCCCAGCATTTT	CASSLREDQPQHF
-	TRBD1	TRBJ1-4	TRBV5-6	TGTGCCAGCAGCCCTCGGACAGGGGGCGGTGAAAAACTGTTTTTT	CASSPRTGGGEKLFF